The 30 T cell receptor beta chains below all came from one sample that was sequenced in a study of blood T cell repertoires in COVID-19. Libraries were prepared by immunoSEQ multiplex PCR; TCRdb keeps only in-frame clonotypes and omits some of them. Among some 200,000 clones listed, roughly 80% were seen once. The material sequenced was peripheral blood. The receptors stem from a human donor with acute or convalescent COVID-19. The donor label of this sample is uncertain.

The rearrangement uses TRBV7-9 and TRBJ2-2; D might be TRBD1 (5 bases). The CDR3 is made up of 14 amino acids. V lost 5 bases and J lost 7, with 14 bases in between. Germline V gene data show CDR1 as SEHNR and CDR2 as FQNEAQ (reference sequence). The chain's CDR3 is CASSQDSFGGELFF. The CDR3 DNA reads TGTGCCAGCAGCCAAGACAGTTTTGGCGGGGAGCTGTTTTTT.

The CDR3 DNA reads TGTGCCAGGATTAATCCGACAGCGAACACCGGGGAGCTGTTTTTT. Translation: CARINPTANTGELFF. This chain connects TRBV11-3 to TRBJ2-2; D perhaps matches TRBD1 (5 bases). The CDR3 runs 15 residues. From germline, CDR1 is SGHNT and CDR2 YENEEA. V gave up 9 bases and J gave up 0 bases, with 14 bases separating them.

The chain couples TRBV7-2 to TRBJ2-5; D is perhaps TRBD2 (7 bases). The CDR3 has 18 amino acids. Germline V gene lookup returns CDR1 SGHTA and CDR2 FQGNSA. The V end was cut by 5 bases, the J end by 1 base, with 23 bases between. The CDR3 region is CASSASTGAGVIQETQYF. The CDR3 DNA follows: TGTGCCAGCAGCGCGTCGACGGGGGCGGGAGTGATCCAAGAGACCCAGTACTTC.

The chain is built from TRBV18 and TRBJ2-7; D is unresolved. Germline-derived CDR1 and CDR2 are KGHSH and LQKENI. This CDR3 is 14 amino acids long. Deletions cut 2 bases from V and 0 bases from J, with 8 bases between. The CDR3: CASSPLKSSYEQYF. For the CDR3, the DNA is TGTGCCAGCTCACCATTAAAGAGCTCCTACGAGCAGTACTTC.

CDR3 loop: CASSLVASNEKLFF. CDR3 nucleotides: TGTGCCAGCAGTTTAGTGGCCAGTAATGAAAAACTGTTTTTT. The chain couples TRBV27 to TRBJ1-4; no reliable D call. V was cut by 2 bases and J by 4 bases, with 8 bases left in between. CDR1 is MNHEY and CDR2 is SMNVEV in the germline V gene (reference sequence). The CDR3 is made up of 14 amino acids.

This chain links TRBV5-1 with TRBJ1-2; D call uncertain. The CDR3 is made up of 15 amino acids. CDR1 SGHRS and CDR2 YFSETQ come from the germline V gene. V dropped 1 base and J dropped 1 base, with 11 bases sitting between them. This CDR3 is CASSLIGSGNYGYTF. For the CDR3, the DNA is TGCGCCAGCAGCTTGATCGGTTCTGGTAACTATGGCTACACCTTC.

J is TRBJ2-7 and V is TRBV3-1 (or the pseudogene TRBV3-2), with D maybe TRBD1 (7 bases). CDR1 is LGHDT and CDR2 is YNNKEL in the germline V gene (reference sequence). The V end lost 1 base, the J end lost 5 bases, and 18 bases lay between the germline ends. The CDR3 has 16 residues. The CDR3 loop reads CASSQGSGLQGDEQYF. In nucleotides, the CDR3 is TGTGCCAGCAGCCAAGGTAGCGGACTCCAGGGGGACGAGCAGTACTTC.

CDR3 DNA: TGTGCCAGCACCGAATCAGGCTATGGCTACACCTTC. Its protein product is CASTESGYGYTF. The rearrangement joins TRBV7-9 to TRBJ1-2, with unresolved D. The CDR3 sequence is 12 residues long. V lost 7 bases and J 4 bases, leaving 10 bases between the germline ends. The germline V gene encodes CDR1 SEHNR and CDR2 FQNEAQ (reference sequence).

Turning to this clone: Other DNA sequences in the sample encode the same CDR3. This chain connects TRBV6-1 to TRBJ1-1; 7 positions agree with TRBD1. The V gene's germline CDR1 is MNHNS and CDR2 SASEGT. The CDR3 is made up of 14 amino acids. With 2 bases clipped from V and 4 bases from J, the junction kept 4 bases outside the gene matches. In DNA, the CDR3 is TGTGCCAGCAGTGAAAACAGGGGAGGCACTGAAGCTTTCTTT. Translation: CASSENRGGTEAFF.

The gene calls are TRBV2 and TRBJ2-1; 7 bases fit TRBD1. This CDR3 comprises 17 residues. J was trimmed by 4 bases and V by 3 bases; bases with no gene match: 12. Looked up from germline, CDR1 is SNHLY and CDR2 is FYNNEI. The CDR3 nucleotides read TGTGCCAGCAGTGATATTGAGACAGGGATCTTTTACAATGAGCAGTTCTTC. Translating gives CASSDIETGIFYNEQFF.

CDR3 bases: TGTGCCAGCAGTGCCGGCAGGTCCTTAGTTGAGAACACTGAAGCTTTCTTT. Protein product: CASSAGRSLVENTEAFF. The chain carries TRBV6-1 and TRBJ1-1, with no clear D. V shed 4 bases and J shed 1 base, with 19 bases lying between them. In germline, CDR1 is MNHNS, CDR2 SASEGT. This CDR3 spans 17 amino acids.

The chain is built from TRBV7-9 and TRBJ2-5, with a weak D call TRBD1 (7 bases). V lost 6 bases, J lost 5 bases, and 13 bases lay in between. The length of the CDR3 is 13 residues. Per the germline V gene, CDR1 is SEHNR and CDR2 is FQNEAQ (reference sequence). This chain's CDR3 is CASRSSGGETQYF. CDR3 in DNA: TGTGCCAGCAGAAGTTCAGGGGGGGAGACCCAGTACTTC.

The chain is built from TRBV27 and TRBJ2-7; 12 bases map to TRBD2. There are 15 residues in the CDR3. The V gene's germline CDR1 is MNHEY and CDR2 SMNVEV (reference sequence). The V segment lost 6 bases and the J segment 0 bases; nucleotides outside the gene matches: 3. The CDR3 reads CASRLTSGSSYEQYF. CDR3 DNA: TGTGCCAGCAGGCTGACTAGCGGGAGCTCCTACGAGCAGTACTTC.

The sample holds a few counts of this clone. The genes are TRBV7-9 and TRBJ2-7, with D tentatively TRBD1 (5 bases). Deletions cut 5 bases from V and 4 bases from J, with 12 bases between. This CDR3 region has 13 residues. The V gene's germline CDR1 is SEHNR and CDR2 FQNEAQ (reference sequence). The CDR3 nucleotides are TGTGCCAGCAGCCCCGACAGACTGTACGAGCAGTACTTC. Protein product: CASSPDRLYEQYF. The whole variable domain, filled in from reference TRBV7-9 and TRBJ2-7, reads DTGVSQNPRHKITKRGQNVTFRCDPISEHNRLYWYRQTLGQGPEFLTYFQNEAQLEKSRLLSDRFSAERPKGSFSTLEIQRTEQGDSAMYLCASSPDRLYEQYFGPGTRLTVT.

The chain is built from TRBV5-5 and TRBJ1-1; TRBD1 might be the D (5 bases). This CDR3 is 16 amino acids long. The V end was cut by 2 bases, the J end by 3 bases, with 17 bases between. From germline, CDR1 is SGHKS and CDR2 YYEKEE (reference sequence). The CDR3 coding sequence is TGTGCCAGCAGCTTAGTACCGGGAGGGGTAGACACTGAAGCTTTCTTT. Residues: CASSLVPGGVDTEAFF.

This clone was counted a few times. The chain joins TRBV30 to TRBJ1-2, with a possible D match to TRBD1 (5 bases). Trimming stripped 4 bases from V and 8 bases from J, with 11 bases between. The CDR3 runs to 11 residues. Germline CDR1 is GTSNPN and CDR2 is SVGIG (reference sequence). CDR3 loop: CAWTRQSGYTF. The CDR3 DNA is TGTGCCTGGACCAGACAGAGCGGCTACACCTTC.

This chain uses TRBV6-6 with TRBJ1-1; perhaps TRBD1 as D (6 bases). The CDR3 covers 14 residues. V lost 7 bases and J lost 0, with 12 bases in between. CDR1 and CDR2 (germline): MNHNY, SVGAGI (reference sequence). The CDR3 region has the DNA TGTGCCAGCAAATATGGACAGATGAACACTGAAGCTTTCTTT. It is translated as CASKYGQMNTEAFF.

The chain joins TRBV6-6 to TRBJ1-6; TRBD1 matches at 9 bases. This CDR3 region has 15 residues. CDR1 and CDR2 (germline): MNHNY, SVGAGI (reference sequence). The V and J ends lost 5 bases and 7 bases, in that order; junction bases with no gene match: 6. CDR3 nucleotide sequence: TGTGCCAGCAGTATAGGGACAGGGATGAATTCACCCCTCCACTTT. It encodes CASSIGTGMNSPLHF.

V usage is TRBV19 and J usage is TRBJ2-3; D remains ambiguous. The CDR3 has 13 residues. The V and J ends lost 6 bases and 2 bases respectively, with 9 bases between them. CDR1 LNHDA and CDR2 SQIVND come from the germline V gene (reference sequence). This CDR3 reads CASSPWATDTQYF. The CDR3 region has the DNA TGTGCCAGTAGCCCCTGGGCCACAGATACGCAGTATTTT.

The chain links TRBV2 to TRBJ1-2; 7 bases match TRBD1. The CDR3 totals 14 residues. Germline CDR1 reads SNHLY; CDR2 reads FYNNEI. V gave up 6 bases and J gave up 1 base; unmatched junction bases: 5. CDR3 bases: TGTGCCAGCAGCCCGGACAGGTTTAACTATGGCTACACCTTC. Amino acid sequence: CASSPDRFNYGYTF.

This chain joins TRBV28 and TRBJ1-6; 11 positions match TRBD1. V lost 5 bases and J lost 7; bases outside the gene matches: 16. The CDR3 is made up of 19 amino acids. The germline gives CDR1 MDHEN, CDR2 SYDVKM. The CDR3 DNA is TGTGCCAGCAGTACAATGGACAGGGGGCGGGGGTTTTGGAATTCACCCCTCCACTTT. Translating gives CASSTMDRGRGFWNSPLHF.

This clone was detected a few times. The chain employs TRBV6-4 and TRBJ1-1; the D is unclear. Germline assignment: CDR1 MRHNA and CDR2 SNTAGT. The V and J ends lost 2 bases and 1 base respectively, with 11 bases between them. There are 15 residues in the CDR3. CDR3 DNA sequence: TGTGCCAGCAGTGACCCCGGTCGGGGGAACACTGAAGCTTTCTTT. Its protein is CASSDPGRGNTEAFF.

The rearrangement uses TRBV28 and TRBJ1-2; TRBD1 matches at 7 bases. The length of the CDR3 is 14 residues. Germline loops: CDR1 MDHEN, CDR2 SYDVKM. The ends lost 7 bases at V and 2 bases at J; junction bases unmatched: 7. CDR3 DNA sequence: TGTGCCAGCACCAAACCGGGACAGAACTATGGCTACACCTTC. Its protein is CASTKPGQNYGYTF.

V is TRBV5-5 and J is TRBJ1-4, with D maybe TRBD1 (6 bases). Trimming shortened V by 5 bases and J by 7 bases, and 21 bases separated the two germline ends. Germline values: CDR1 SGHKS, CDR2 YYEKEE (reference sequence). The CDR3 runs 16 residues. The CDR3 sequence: CASRNGGGGSAEKLFF. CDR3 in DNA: TGTGCCAGCAGGAATGGGGGCGGGGGCTCCGCTGAAAAACTGTTTTTT.

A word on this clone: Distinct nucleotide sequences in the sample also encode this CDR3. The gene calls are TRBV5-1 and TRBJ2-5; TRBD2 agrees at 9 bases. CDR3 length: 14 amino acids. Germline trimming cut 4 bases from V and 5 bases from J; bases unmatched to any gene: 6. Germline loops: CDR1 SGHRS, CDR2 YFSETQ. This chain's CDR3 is CASSLSGSRETQYF. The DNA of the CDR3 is TGCGCCAGCAGCCTTAGCGGGAGCAGGGAGACCCAGTACTTC.

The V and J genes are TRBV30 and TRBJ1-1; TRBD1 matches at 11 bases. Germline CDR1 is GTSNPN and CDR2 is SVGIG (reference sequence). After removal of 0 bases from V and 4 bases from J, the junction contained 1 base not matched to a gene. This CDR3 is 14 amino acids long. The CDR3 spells CAWSVDRGLTEAFF. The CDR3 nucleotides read TGTGCCTGGAGTGTGGACAGGGGGCTCACTGAAGCTTTCTTT.

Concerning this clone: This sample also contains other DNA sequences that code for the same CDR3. Here the CDR3 DNA reads TGTGCCAGCAGCCCACAGGGGGGAGAGACCCAGTACTTC. This encodes CASSPQGGETQYF. V usage is TRBV3-1 (or the pseudogene TRBV3-2) and J usage is TRBJ2-5; 8 bases agree with TRBD1. Per germline, CDR1 LGHDT and CDR2 YNNKEL (reference sequence). V was pared by 4 bases and J by 4 bases, with 2 bases of the junction left unmatched. The CDR3 runs 13 residues.

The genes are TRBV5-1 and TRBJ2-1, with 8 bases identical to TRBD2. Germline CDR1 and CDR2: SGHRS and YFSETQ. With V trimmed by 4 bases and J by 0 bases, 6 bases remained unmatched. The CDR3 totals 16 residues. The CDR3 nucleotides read TGCGCCAGCAGCCCCAGTCTAGCGGGCTCCTACAATGAGCAGTTCTTC. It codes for CASSPSLAGSYNEQFF. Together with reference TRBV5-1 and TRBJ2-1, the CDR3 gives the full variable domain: KAGVTQTPRYLIKTRGQQVTLSCSPISGHRSVSWYQQTPGQGLQFLFEYFSETQRNKGNFPGRFSGRQFSNSRSEMNVSTLELGDSALYLCASSPSLAGSYNEQFFGPGTRLTVL.

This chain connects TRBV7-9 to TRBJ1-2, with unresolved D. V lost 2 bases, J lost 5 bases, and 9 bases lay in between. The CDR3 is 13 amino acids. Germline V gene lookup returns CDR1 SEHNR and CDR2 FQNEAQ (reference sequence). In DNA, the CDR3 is TGTGCCAGCAGCTTAAGGGAGGGTTATGGCTACACCTTC. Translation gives CASSLREGYGYTF.

The CDR3: CASSQAKIWGQRRFYGYTF. The CDR3 DNA sequence: TGTGCCAGCAGCCAAGCCAAGATCTGGGGACAGAGACGATTCTATGGCTACACCTTC. This sequence joins TRBV14 and TRBJ1-2; 7 nucleotides agree with TRBD1. Germline V CDR1 and CDR2: SGHDN, FVKESK. This CDR3 contains 19 residues. V lost 1 base to trimming and J lost 4 bases; unmatched junction nucleotides: 18.